Shown below are 21 T cell receptor beta chains from a single sample sequenced in a study of cytomegalovirus exposure and HLA in healthy donors. PCR employed 60 Vbeta and 13 Jbeta primers. Clones were sequenced by immunoSEQ multiplex PCR, and TCRdb holds only the in-frame ones, with some missing. The sample shows approximately 150,000 clones, about 75% of them seen only once. The sequencing sample was made of PBMCs. The receptors here all came from a male donor in good health and CMV-seropositive.

This chain links TRBV9 with TRBJ2-7, with TRBD1 matching 7 bases. The CDR3 has 16 amino acids. Germline trimming cut 6 bases from V and 3 bases from J; bases unmatched to any gene: 15. Germline CDR1 is SGDLS and CDR2 is YYNGEE. The CDR3 reads CASTRGDRAMLYEQYF. For the CDR3, the DNA is TGTGCCAGCACCAGGGGCGACAGGGCCATGCTCTACGAGCAGTACTTC.

The CDR3 here is CASSYTYTGPNYGYTF. DNA of the CDR3: TGTGCCAGCAGTTACACTTACACAGGGCCCAACTATGGCTACACCTTC. J is TRBJ1-2 and V is TRBV6-5, with D possibly matching TRBD1 (6 bases). Germline lookup yields CDR1 MNHEY and CDR2 SVGAGI. The CDR3 runs to 16 residues. Trimming removed 2 bases at V and 2 bases at J, with 15 bases between.

CDR3 loop: CASSLERATGGEAFF. The CDR3 nucleotides are TGTGCCAGCAGCTTAGAAAGGGCGACAGGGGGTGAAGCTTTCTTT. The chain has TRBV7-2 and TRBJ1-1, with 9 bases that match TRBD1. The CDR3 runs 15 residues. J gave up 7 bases and V 1 base, and 7 bases lay outside the gene matches. Germline loops: CDR1 SGHTA, CDR2 FQGNSA.

The genes are TRBV12-5 and TRBJ2-3; tentatively, D is TRBD1 (6 bases). CDR3 length equals 15 residues. V was clipped by 5 bases and J by 0 bases, with 12 bases between them. Germline V gene lookup returns CDR1 LGHNT and CDR2 FRNRAP. The CDR3 loop is CASGRGQTSTDTQYF. The DNA of the CDR3 is TGTGCTAGTGGTCGCGGACAGACTAGCACAGATACGCAGTATTTT.

This clone appeared a few times. The CDR3 bases are TGTGCCAGCAGTTACTCTTACGGATTCAGGCTGCATGGCTACACCTTC. Translation: CASSYSYGFRLHGYTF. The V gene is TRBV6-5, the J gene TRBJ1-2; D unclear. This CDR3 spans 16 amino acids. Germline values: CDR1 MNHEY, CDR2 SVGAGI. Trimming pared 0 bases from V and 6 bases from J, leaving 17 bases between.

The chain carries TRBV6-5 and TRBJ2-4, with a tentative D call TRBD1 (5 bases). Trimming removed 0 bases at V and 2 bases at J, with 5 bases between. The CDR3 runs 14 residues. From germline, CDR1 is MNHEY and CDR2 SVGAGI. In DNA, the CDR3 is TGTGCCAGCAGTTACTCGGGGCCCAAAAACATTCAGTACTTC. This translates into CASSYSGPKNIQYF.

The chain joins TRBV4-1 to TRBJ2-7; 9 nucleotides align to TRBD2. After removal of 2 bases from V and 4 bases from J, the junction contained 6 bases not matched to a gene. The CDR3 covers 15 residues. Per the germline V gene, CDR1 is MGHRA and CDR2 is YSYEKL. CDR3 amino acids: CASSQFSGGRYEQYF. Here the CDR3 DNA reads TGCGCCAGCAGCCAATTTAGCGGGGGAAGGTACGAGCAGTACTTC.

In its sample, this clone was seen a few times. This rearrangement joins TRBV6-5 to TRBJ1-2, with 7 bases matching TRBD1. V lost 0 bases and J lost 3; bases outside the gene matches: 1. The CDR3 covers 14 residues. Germline CDR1 and CDR2: MNHEY and SVGAGI. CDR3 sequence: CASSYSTGYYGYTF. The CDR3 nucleotides read TGTGCCAGCAGTTACTCGACAGGGTACTATGGCTACACCTTC.

This chain links TRBV2 with TRBJ1-5, with unresolved D. Trimming took 3 bases from V and 2 from J, leaving 17 bases between them. The CDR3 length is 17 residues. The germline CDR1 and CDR2 sequences are SNHLY and FYNNEI. CDR3 sequence reads: CASSDKRSGSGNQPQHF. The CDR3 DNA reads TGTGCCAGCAGTGATAAGAGGTCGGGGAGTGGCAATCAGCCCCAGCATTTT.

The chain uses TRBV5-4 and TRBJ1-2; the D is unclear. Between the trimmed V and J ends, which lost 5 bases and 4 bases, there was a span of 9 bases. The CDR3 sequence is 12 residues long. The germline V gene has CDR1 SGHNT and CDR2 YYREEE (reference sequence). The CDR3 DNA reads TGTGCCAGCAGAAAGGAGGGCTATGGCTACACCTTC. Translation gives CASRKEGYGYTF.

The count of this clone is one. The chain employs TRBV12-5 and TRBJ2-3; TRBD2 might be the D (5 bases). The CDR3 is 14 residues long. The germline CDR1 and CDR2 sequences are LGHNT and FRNRAP. V lost 5 bases and J lost 0, with 9 bases in between. CDR3 DNA: TGTGCTAGTGGTGCGGACTTGAGCACAGATACGCAGTATTTT. It specifies CASGADLSTDTQYF.

The chain combines TRBV18 with TRBJ2-5, with TRBD2 matching over 9 bases. This CDR3 region has 14 residues. J lost 3 bases, V lost 1 base, and 0 bases had no gene match. The V gene's germline CDR1 is KGHSH and CDR2 LQKENI. The CDR3 nucleotides are TGTGCCAGCTCACCACAGCGGGGGGAAGAGACCCAGTACTTC. Translation: CASSPQRGEETQYF.

CDR3 coding DNA: TGTGCCAGCAGCTCAGGGGCCCAGGGGAAGAACACTGAAGCTTTCTTT. It translates to CASSSGAQGKNTEAFF. This chain links TRBV5-4 with TRBJ1-1, with a tentative D call TRBD1 (6 bases). The CDR3 loop spans 16 amino acids. Germline CDR1 is SGHNT and CDR2 is YYREEE (reference sequence). Trimming cost V 3 bases and J 1 base, with 16 bases left between them.

This chain links TRBV29-1 with TRBJ1-1; maybe TRBD1 (5 bases). Per the germline V gene, CDR1 is SQVTM and CDR2 is ANQGSEA. CDR3 size: 12 residues. The V gene lost 4 bases and the J gene lost 1 base, with 7 bases spanning the gap. The CDR3 DNA reads as TGCAGCGTTGGGGGCTCGAACACTGAAGCTTTCTTT. Residues: CSVGGSNTEAFF.

This sequence joins TRBV19 and TRBJ2-2; no firm D call. The germline V gene has CDR1 LNHDA and CDR2 SQIVND (reference sequence). The CDR3 is 15 residues long. V was shortened by 5 bases and J by 6 bases, with 16 bases between the two germline ends. This CDR3 is CASSPGWAGSGELFF. CDR3 nucleotides: TGTGCCAGTAGTCCTGGTTGGGCCGGATCCGGGGAGCTGTTTTTT.

The rearrangement links TRBV5-6 to TRBJ2-7, with D tentatively TRBD1 (6 bases). Germline V gene sequence: CDR1 SGHDT, CDR2 YYEEEE. This CDR3 comprises 14 residues. V shed 1 base and J shed 3 bases, with 11 bases lying between them. CDR3 amino acids: CASSLSDRIYEQYF. The CDR3 coding sequence is TGTGCCAGCAGCTTGAGCGACAGGATCTACGAGCAGTACTTC.

The chain links TRBV7-6 to TRBJ1-4; D is unresolved. The CDR3 has 13 residues. V lost 5 bases, J lost 7 bases, and 11 bases lay in between. CDR1 and CDR2 from the germline V gene are SGHVS and FNYEAQ. Here the CDR3 reads CASSPARVEKLFF. For the CDR3, the DNA is TGTGCCAGCAGCCCGGCCCGGGTTGAAAAACTGTTTTTT.

This clone was picked up a small number of times. One end of the junction is discordant with germline, which a read error may explain. The V call is TRBV4-1, the J call TRBJ2-3, with TRBD2 identical over 11 bases. This CDR3 has 16 amino acids. Germline values: CDR1 MGHRA, CDR2 YSYEKL. The DNA for the CDR3 is TGTGCCAGCAGCCAAGAACTAGCGGGGGGCACAGATACGCAGTATTTT. Translated, it gives CASSQELAGGTDTQYF.

The chain carries TRBV30 and TRBJ2-6; 7 nucleotides align to TRBD1. Trimming removed 4 bases from V and 1 base from J; junction bases left unmatched: 16. Per germline, CDR1 GTSNPN and CDR2 SVGIG (reference sequence). The CDR3 length is 19 residues. The CDR3 region is CAWKGGWGTVPSGANVLTF. The CDR3, as DNA: TGTGCCTGGAAAGGGGGTTGGGGGACAGTTCCTTCTGGGGCCAACGTCCTGACTTTC.

The rearrangement uses TRBV11-2 and TRBJ1-1, with D maybe TRBD1 (5 bases). The CDR3 has 14 amino acids. CDR1 and CDR2 from the germline V gene are SGHAT and FQNNGV. The V gene lost 4 bases and the J gene lost 1 base, with 10 bases spanning the gap. The CDR3 sequence is CASSSGLRNTEAFF. In nucleotides, the CDR3 is TGTGCCAGCAGCTCAGGGTTGAGGAACACTGAAGCTTTCTTT. Full variable domain (outside the CDR3, taken from reference TRBV11-2 and TRBJ1-1): EAGVAQSPRYKIIEKRQSVAFWCNPISGHATLYWYQQILGQGPKLLIQFQNNGVVDDSQLPKDRFSAERLKGVDSTLKIQPAKLEDSAVYLCASSSGLRNTEAFFGQGTRLTVV.

This rearrangement joins TRBV29-1 to TRBJ2-7, with TRBD2 as a possible D gene (5 bases). The CDR3 extends over 13 amino acids. Germline values: CDR1 SQVTM, CDR2 ANQGSEA. The V end was cut by 4 bases, the J end by 6 bases, with 16 bases between. The CDR3 reads CSVVAPYRGEQYF. Here the CDR3 DNA reads TGCAGCGTTGTCGCCCCCTACCGGGGCGAGCAGTACTTC.